This T cell receptor (beta chain) derives from a study of blood T cell repertoires in COVID-19. Study information: Samples taken during acute and convalescent COVID-19 were collected in the United States, Italy and Spain. Sample material is recorded as cDNA or gDNA derived from T cells, B-cell-depleted T cells, or PBMCs.

This clone was seen a handful of times. The CDR3 consists of 13 residues. The V and J ends lost 8 bases and 3 bases respectively, with 11 bases between them. As handled by the study authors: The authors estimated nucleated cell counts from reference gene primer amplification. Sequencing used immunoSEQ multiplex PCR; TCRdb keeps in-frame clones, though not all of them. D and trimming were read from the DNA, whereas the V and J calls and clone size are those reported in that table. The sample contains over 110,000 clones, 78% of which appear only once. This TCR came from a woman between 55 and 75 years old with acute or convalescent COVID-19. The rearrangement links TRBV12-3 or TRBV12-4 to TRBJ2-1; tentatively, D is TRBD2 (6 bases). The material sequenced was peripheral blood. The CDR3 region is CASVRAGYNEQFF. The CDR3, as DNA: TGTGCCAGCGTACGAGCGGGCTACAATGAGCAGTTCTTC.